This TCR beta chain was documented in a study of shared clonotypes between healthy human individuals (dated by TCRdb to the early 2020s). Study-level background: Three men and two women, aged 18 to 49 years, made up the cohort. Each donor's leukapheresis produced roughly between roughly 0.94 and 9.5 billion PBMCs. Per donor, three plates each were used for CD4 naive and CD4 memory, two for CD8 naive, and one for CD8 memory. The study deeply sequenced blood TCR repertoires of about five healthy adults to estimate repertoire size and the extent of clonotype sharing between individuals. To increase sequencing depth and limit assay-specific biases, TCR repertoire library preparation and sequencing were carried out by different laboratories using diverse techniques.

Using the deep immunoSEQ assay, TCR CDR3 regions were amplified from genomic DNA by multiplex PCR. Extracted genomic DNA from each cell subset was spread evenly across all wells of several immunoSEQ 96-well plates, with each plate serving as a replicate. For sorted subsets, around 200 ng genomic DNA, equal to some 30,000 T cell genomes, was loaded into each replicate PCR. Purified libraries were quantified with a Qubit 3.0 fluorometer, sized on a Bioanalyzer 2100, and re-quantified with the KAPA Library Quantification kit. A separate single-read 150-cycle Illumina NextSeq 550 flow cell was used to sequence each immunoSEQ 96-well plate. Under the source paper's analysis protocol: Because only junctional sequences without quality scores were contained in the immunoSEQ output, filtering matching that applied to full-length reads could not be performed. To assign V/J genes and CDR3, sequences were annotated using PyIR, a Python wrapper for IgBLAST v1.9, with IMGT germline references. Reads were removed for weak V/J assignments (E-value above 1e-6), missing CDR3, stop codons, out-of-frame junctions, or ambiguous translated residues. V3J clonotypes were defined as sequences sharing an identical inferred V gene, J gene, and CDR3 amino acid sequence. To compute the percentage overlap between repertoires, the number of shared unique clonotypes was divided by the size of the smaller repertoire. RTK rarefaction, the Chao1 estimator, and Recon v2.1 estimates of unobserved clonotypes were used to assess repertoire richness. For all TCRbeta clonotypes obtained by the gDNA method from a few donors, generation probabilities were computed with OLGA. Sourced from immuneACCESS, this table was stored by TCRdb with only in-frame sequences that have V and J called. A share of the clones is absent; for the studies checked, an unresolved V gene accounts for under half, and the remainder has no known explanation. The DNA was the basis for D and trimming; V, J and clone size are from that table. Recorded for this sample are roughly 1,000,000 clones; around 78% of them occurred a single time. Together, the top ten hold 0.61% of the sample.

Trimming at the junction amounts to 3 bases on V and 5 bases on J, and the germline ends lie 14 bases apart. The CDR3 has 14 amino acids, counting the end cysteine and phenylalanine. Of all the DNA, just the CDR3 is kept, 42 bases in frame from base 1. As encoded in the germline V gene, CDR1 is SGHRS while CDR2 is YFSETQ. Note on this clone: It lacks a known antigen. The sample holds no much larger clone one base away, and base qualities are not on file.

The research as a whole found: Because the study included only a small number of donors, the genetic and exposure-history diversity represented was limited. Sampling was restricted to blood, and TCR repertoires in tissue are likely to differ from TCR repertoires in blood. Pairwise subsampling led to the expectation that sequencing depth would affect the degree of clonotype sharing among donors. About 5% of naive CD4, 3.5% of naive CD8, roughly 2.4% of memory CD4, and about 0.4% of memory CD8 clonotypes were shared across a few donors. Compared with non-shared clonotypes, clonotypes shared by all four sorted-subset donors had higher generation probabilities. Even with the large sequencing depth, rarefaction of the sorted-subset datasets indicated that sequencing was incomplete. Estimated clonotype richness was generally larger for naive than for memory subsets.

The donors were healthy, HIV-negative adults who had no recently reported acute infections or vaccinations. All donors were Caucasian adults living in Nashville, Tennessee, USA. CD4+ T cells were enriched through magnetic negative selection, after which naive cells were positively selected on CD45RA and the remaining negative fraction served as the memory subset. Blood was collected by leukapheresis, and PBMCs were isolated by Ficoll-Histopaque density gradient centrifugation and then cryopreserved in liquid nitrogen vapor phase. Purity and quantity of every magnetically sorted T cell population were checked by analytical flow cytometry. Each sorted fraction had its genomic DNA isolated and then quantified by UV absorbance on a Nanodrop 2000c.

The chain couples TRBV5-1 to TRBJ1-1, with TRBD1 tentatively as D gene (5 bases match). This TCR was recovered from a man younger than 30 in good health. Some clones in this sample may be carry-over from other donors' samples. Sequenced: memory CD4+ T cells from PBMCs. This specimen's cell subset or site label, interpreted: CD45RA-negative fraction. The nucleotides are TGCGCCAGCAGCTCGGGGACGGCGAAGACTGAAGCTTTCTTT. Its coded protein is CASSSGTAKTEAFF. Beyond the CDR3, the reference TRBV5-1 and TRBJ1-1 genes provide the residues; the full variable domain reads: KAGVTQTPRYLIKTRGQQVTLSCSPISGHRSVSWYQQTPGQGLQFLFEYFSETQRNKGNFPGRFSGRQFSNSRSEMNVSTLELGDSALYLCASSSGTAKTEAFFGQGTRLTVV.